Listed here are 28 T cell receptor beta chains from one sample, sequenced in a study of blood T cell repertoires in COVID-19. Generated by immunoSEQ multiplex PCR, the TCRdb table keeps only in-frame clones and is missing some. The table lists 300,000 to 400,000 clones, about nine tenths of them singletons. What was sequenced was peripheral blood. All receptors come from a woman between 70 and 85 years old with COVID-19, enrolled during active disease.

This clone was detected only once. The rearrangement joins TRBV29-1 to TRBJ2-7; no reliable D call. V shed 5 bases and J shed 2 bases, with 13 bases lying between them. CDR1 SQVTM and CDR2 ANQGSEA come from the germline V gene. The CDR3 consists of 13 residues. CDR3 nucleotide sequence: TGCAGCGTTTATTCGACTCTGACCTACGAGCAGTACTTC. It yields the protein CSVYSTLTYEQYF.

The chain recombines TRBV29-1 with TRBJ2-5; TRBD1 agrees at 11 bases. V trimming: 7 bases; J trimming: 5 bases; junction bases outside the gene matches: 9. Germline assignment: CDR1 SQVTM and CDR2 ANQGSEA. The CDR3 length is 14 residues. CDR3 amino acids: CSAKRTGGGETQYF. CDR3 DNA sequence: TGCAGCGCGAAGAGGACAGGGGGCGGGGAGACCCAGTACTTC.

The chain couples TRBV11-3 to TRBJ2-7; 12 bases fit TRBD2. The V gene's germline CDR1 is SGHNT and CDR2 YENEEA. CDR3 length equals 15 residues. The junction had 7 bases not matched to a gene; V was cut back by 4 bases and J by 6 bases. CDR3 residues: CASSSLAGGPIEQYF. CDR3 bases: TGTGCCAGCAGCTCCCTAGCGGGGGGGCCGATCGAGCAGTACTTC.

This clone was found a few times. This chain joins TRBV29-1 and TRBJ2-1, with TRBD2 matching 7 bases. Trimming cost V 4 bases and J 9 bases; bases outside gene matches: 12. There are 14 residues in the CDR3. CDR1 and CDR2 from the germline V gene are SQVTM and ANQGSEA. The CDR3 coding sequence is TGCAGCGTTGTAATCCAGGGAGGGCTACGTGAGCAGTTCTTC. Residues: CSVVIQGGLREQFF.

V is TRBV2 and J is TRBJ1-1, with D possibly matching TRBD1 (5 bases). Looked up from germline, CDR1 is SNHLY and CDR2 is FYNNEI. The CDR3 runs 13 residues. Trimming cost V 4 bases and J 7 bases, with 13 bases left between them. The DNA of the CDR3 is TGTGCCAGCAGTGTATTGGGTCAGGGTGAAGCTTTCTTT. Its protein is CASSVLGQGEAFF. Full variable domain (missing parts from reference TRBV2 and TRBJ1-1): EPEVTQTPSHQVTQMGQEVILRCVPISNHLYFYWYRQILGQKVEFLVSFYNNEISEKSEIFDDQFSVERPDGSNFTLKIRSTKLEDSAMYFCASSVLGQGEAFFGQGTRLTVV.

The chain combines TRBV5-1 with TRBJ2-5; 7 positions match TRBD2. CDR1 is SGHRS, CDR2 YFSETQ, per germline. The CDR3 is 14 amino acids. The J segment lost 5 bases and the V segment lost 1 base, leaving 5 bases of the junction unmatched. The CDR3 bases are TGCGCCAGCAGCTTGACGGGGGGAGGCGAGACCCAGTACTTC. It is translated as CASSLTGGGETQYF.

The chain uses TRBV5-1 and TRBJ2-1; TRBD1 matches 7 bases. This CDR3 contains 14 residues. The germline V gene has CDR1 SGHRS and CDR2 YFSETQ. J lost 6 bases, V lost 2 bases, and 5 bases had no gene match. The CDR3 region is CASSFGQGVNEQFF. For the CDR3, the DNA is TGCGCCAGCAGCTTTGGCCAGGGGGTCAATGAGCAGTTCTTC.

The chain joins TRBV30 to TRBJ1-6; D is unresolved. There are 13 residues in the CDR3. Trimming shortened V by 5 bases and J by 9 bases, and 14 bases separated the two germline ends. CDR1 and CDR2 from the germline V gene are GTSNPN and SVGIG (reference sequence). The CDR3 sequence is CAWGTIMSSPLHF. In nucleotides, the CDR3 is TGTGCCTGGGGAACCATTATGAGTTCACCCCTCCACTTT. The variable domain in full, with the rest retrieved from reference TRBV30 and TRBJ1-6, is SQTIHQWPATLVQPVGSPLSLECTVEGTSNPNLYWYRQAAGRGLQLLFYSVGIGQISSEVPQNLSASRPQDRQFILSSKKLLLSDSGFYLCAWGTIMSSPLHFGNGTRLTVT.

This chain joins TRBV4-1 and TRBJ2-7; TRBD1 aligns across 7 bases. Unmatched junction bases numbered 6, after V lost 2 bases and J lost 2 bases. Germline assignment: CDR1 MGHRA and CDR2 YSYEKL. The CDR3 spans 15 residues. The CDR3 bases are TGCGCCAGCAGCCAAATACAGGGGTCAACCTACGAGCAGTACTTC. Protein product: CASSQIQGSTYEQYF.

This rearrangement joins TRBV5-8 to TRBJ1-3, with D hard to call. Germline V gene data show CDR1 as SGHTS and CDR2 as YDEGEE. The V end was cut by 2 bases, the J end by 3 bases, with 18 bases between. The CDR3 loop spans 17 amino acids. The CDR3 is CASSFPPEGYRGNTIYF. CDR3 in DNA: TGTGCCAGCAGCTTTCCCCCCGAGGGCTACCGTGGAAACACCATATATTTT.

This chain connects TRBV2 to TRBJ2-7, with 14 bases matching TRBD2. The germline gives CDR1 SNHLY, CDR2 FYNNEI. The CDR3 totals 17 residues. J was trimmed by 2 bases and V by 5 bases; bases with no gene match: 8. The CDR3 DNA sequence: TGTGCCAGCAGTTTTAAGACTAGCGGGGGGGCACCCTACGAGCAGTACTTC. This translates into CASSFKTSGGAPYEQYF. The whole variable domain, filled in from reference TRBV2 and TRBJ2-7, reads EPEVTQTPSHQVTQMGQEVILRCVPISNHLYFYWYRQILGQKVEFLVSFYNNEISEKSEIFDDQFSVERPDGSNFTLKIRSTKLEDSAMYFCASSFKTSGGAPYEQYFGPGTRLTVT.

Only a few counts were recorded for this clone. The J gene is TRBJ1-1, the V gene TRBV6-2 or TRBV6-3; a possible D gene is TRBD1 (6 bases). CDR3 length: 11 residues. The V and J ends lost 6 bases and 11 bases respectively, with 13 bases between them. CDR1 is MNHEY, CDR2 SVGEGT, per germline. The CDR3 reads CASSLTGSAFF. CDR3 sequence (DNA): TGTGCCAGCAGCCTTACAGGGAGCGCTTTCTTT.

J is TRBJ1-6 and V is TRBV9, with D hard to call. This CDR3 has 14 amino acids. The V end lost 2 bases, the J end lost 9 bases, and 12 bases lay between the germline ends. The V gene's germline CDR1 is SGDLS and CDR2 YYNGEE. The CDR3 sequence: CASSVTDVSSPLHF. CDR3 sequence (DNA): TGTGCCAGCAGCGTTACAGATGTCAGTTCACCCCTCCACTTT.

This clone was observed once. J is TRBJ1-5 and V is TRBV24-1; the D is unclear. Germline values: CDR1 KGHDR, CDR2 SFDVKD. There are 12 residues in the CDR3. The ends were cut back, 3 bases at V and 6 bases at J, with 5 bases in the middle. This CDR3 is CATSDTGQPQHF. The CDR3 bases are TGTGCCACCAGTGATACCGGTCAGCCCCAGCATTTT.

This clone was observed a few times. The chain links TRBV6-6 to TRBJ1-5; a possible D gene is TRBD1 (6 bases). Germline CDR1 is MNHNY and CDR2 is SVGAGI (reference sequence). V was clipped by 7 bases and J by 0 bases, with 13 bases between them. The CDR3 runs to 15 residues. The CDR3 protein is CASTRDTNSNQPQHF. The DNA for the CDR3 is TGTGCCAGCACCAGGGACACAAATAGCAATCAGCCCCAGCATTTT.

The gene calls are TRBV19 and TRBJ1-2, with 9 bases lining up with TRBD1. V lost 4 bases and J lost 4; bases outside the gene matches: 4. CDR1 LNHDA and CDR2 SQIVND come from the germline V gene (reference sequence). CDR3 size: 14 residues. CDR3: CASSTTTGGYGYTF. In nucleotides, the CDR3 is TGTGCCAGTAGTACGACGACAGGGGGCTATGGCTACACCTTC.

This clone was seen a few times. This rearrangement joins TRBV30 to TRBJ1-5, with TRBD1 matching over 7 bases. The V gene end was trimmed by 7 bases and the J gene end by 0 bases; junction bases not matched to a gene: 9. The CDR3 is 15 residues long. Germline loops: CDR1 GTSNPN, CDR2 SVGIG (reference sequence). CDR3 amino acids: CAYNPTGHSNQPQHF. The CDR3 nucleotides are TGTGCCTATAACCCGACAGGGCATAGCAATCAGCCCCAGCATTTT. Based on the CDR3 plus reference TRBV30 and TRBJ1-5, the full variable domain is SQTIHQWPATLVQPVGSPLSLECTVEGTSNPNLYWYRQAAGRGLQLLFYSVGIGQISSEVPQNLSASRPQDRQFILSSKKLLLSDSGFYLCAYNPTGHSNQPQHFGDGTRLSIL.

CDR3 sequence reads: CASSLISSSEAFF. In DNA form, the CDR3 reads TGTGCCAGCAGTTTAATTTCAAGCTCTGAAGCTTTCTTT. V gene TRBV12-3 or TRBV12-4 combines with J gene TRBJ1-1; D unresolved. V lost 2 bases to trimming and J lost 6 bases, with 10 bases between them. The CDR3 spans 13 residues.

This CDR3 reads CASSPPGFVVEKLFF. In nucleotides, the CDR3 is TGTGCCAGCAGTCCCCCAGGGTTCGTGGTTGAAAAACTGTTTTTT. The chain carries TRBV27 and TRBJ1-4; weak D call: TRBD1 (5 bases). This CDR3 is 15 amino acids long. V lost 5 bases and J lost 7, with 17 bases in between. CDR1 and CDR2 from the germline V gene are MNHEY and SMNVEV (reference sequence).

This chain uses TRBV27 with TRBJ1-2; D call uncertain. Per germline, CDR1 MNHEY and CDR2 SMNVEV (reference sequence). Trimming pared 0 bases from V and 0 bases from J, leaving 8 bases between. CDR3 size: 15 residues. CDR3: CASSLSVGTNYGYTF. CDR3 bases: TGTGCCAGCAGTTTATCCGTCGGGACTAACTATGGCTACACCTTC.

V usage is TRBV24-1 and J usage is TRBJ2-1; D unclear. Germline CDR1 KGHDR, CDR2 SFDVKD. The CDR3 loop spans 14 amino acids. Trimming cost V 6 bases and J 6 bases, with 14 bases left between them. The CDR3 here is CATSNGAFGNEQFF. In DNA, the CDR3 is TGTGCCACCAGTAACGGAGCATTCGGCAATGAGCAGTTCTTC.

This clone appeared a single time. The chain has TRBV2 and TRBJ2-2; D is unclear. V was trimmed by 0 bases and J by 2 bases, leaving 7 bases between them. The CDR3 covers 15 residues. In germline, CDR1 is SNHLY, CDR2 FYNNEI. The CDR3 DNA reads as TGTGCCAGCAGTGAAGCTCTCACTAACACCGGGGAGCTGTTTTTT. Amino acids: CASSEALTNTGELFF. Full variable domain (rest looked up from reference TRBV2 and TRBJ2-2): EPEVTQTPSHQVTQMGQEVILRCVPISNHLYFYWYRQILGQKVEFLVSFYNNEISEKSEIFDDQFSVERPDGSNFTLKIRSTKLEDSAMYFCASSEALTNTGELFFGEGSRLTVL.

The chain joins TRBV7-2 to TRBJ2-1; 8 bases are a match to TRBD2. CDR3 size: 14 residues. The V gene end was trimmed by 2 bases and the J gene end by 9 bases; junction bases not matched to a gene: 6. Germline CDR1 is SGHTA and CDR2 is FQGNSA. CDR3 protein: CASSLTGGAGEQFF. The CDR3 DNA is TGTGCCAGCAGCTTAACGGGGGGGGCCGGTGAGCAGTTCTTC.

This chain uses TRBV5-1 with TRBJ1-2; 8 bases line up with TRBD1. Per germline, CDR1 SGHRS and CDR2 YFSETQ. V gave up 4 bases and J gave up 7 bases; unmatched junction bases: 9. This CDR3 contains 14 residues. The CDR3 DNA is TGCGCCAGCAGCACTTCGGACAGGGCAGGTGGCTACACCTTC. Protein: CASSTSDRAGGYTF.

The chain couples TRBV18 to TRBJ1-1; D is uncertain. The germline CDR1 and CDR2 sequences are KGHSH and LQKENI. V was trimmed by 6 bases and J by 1 base, leaving 12 bases between them. This CDR3 contains 14 residues. This CDR3 is CASSLGRGNTEAFF. CDR3 DNA sequence: TGTGCCAGCTCTCTAGGACGGGGGAACACTGAAGCTTTCTTT.

This rearrangement joins TRBV10-3 to TRBJ2-4; a possible D gene is TRBD1 (6 bases). CDR1 and CDR2 from the germline V gene are ENHRY and SYGVKD. The CDR3 consists of 15 residues. Trimming removed 3 bases from V and 5 bases from J, with 14 bases in between. CDR3 loop: CAISEVGGSQNIQYF. CDR3 sequence (DNA): TGTGCCATCAGTGAAGTAGGGGGATCGCAAAACATTCAGTACTTC.

This clone was observed a handful of times. The rearrangement joins TRBV5-4 to TRBJ2-1; D is ambiguous. Germline V gene lookup returns CDR1 SGHNT and CDR2 YYREEE (reference sequence). The CDR3 runs 14 residues. V shed 4 bases and J shed 0 bases, with 8 bases lying between them. CDR3 nucleotides: TGTGCCAGCAGCCGCACCGGCTCCTACAATGAGCAGTTCTTC. It yields the protein CASSRTGSYNEQFF.

CDR3 in DNA: TGCGCCAGCAGCCAAGAAGATTCTGAGACAGGGAATGAAGCTTTCTTT. It yields the protein CASSQEDSETGNEAFF. The J gene is TRBJ1-1, the V gene TRBV4-1; the match to TRBD1 covers 7 bases. Germline V lookup: CDR1 MGHRA, CDR2 YSYEKL. V shed 0 bases, J shed 7 bases, and the junction held 11 bases outside the gene matches. CDR3 size: 16 residues.